The source of this T cell receptor (beta chain) is a study of T cells after yellow fever vaccination (dated 2019 in TCRdb). About the investigation overall: Libraries from fractions with low cell numbers were prepared with the SMART-Seq v4 Ultra Low Input RNA kit. Blood was drawn at multiple timepoints before and after primary and secondary immunization, with bulk PBMC replicates and cell subsets isolated. Bulk TCR alpha and beta repertoires were sequenced longitudinally to track T-cell clones before and after primary and booster YFV17D yellow fever vaccination. Two healthy male donors made up the cohort, one aged 18 to 30 years and the other aged 30 to 39 years.

This specimen's treatment or condition label, interpreted: live attenuated yellow fever vaccine strain. A standard Ficoll-Paque protocol was used to isolate PBMCs from peripheral blood. Epitope-specific CD8 T cells were sorted with a dextramer loaded with the yellow fever NS4B epitope peptide, together with anti-CD3 and anti-CD8 staining. TriZol was used to extract RNA from bulk PBMCs, from CD4 and CD8 fractions, and from dextramer-positive and dextramer-negative fractions. On this clonotype itself: No base-level quality is on record; no much larger clone is a single base apart.

Study-wide findings and limitations: A small fraction of clonotypes appeared in both the CD4 and CD8 compartments, likely as a result of convergent recombination. After the booster, most clones that had expanded after primary vaccination were detected again (around 97% of CD4 and roughly nine tenths of CD8), suggesting broad maintenance of memory. Computational filtering was required because FACS-sorted repertoires could contain abundant contaminating clonotypes from the bulk population. The secondary T-cell response was found to be weaker but faster than the primary response, with a peak reached on day 5 rather than on day 15. The study included only a couple of donors, which limits how far the findings can be generalized.

TCR cDNA was synthesized by 5'RACE template switching, through which a universal primer site and unique molecular identifiers were introduced. cDNA synthesis was primed from both the TCR alpha and TCR beta constant segments. Two PCR steps were used to amplify libraries, with sample barcodes and sequencing adapters being added in the second step. Sequencing of the libraries was done on either Illumina HiSeq 2500 (2x100 bp) or NovaSeq (2x150 bp). The paper's processing steps were these. Reads were demultiplexed and collapsed into UMI consensus sequences with MIGEC, and V(D)J alignment was performed with MiXCR. Vaccine-responding clonotypes were identified with edgeR using replicate PBMC samples, with FDR below 0.01 and a log2 fold change above 5 up to day 15 being required. Bulk clonotypes were assigned CD4 or CD8 identity according to which sequenced CD4 or CD8 repertoire held them at higher abundance. A clonotype counted as NS4B-specific if enriched at least 10-fold in dextramer-positive versus dextramer-negative fractions, with CD4-biased clonotypes left out. In-frame beta chains were kept once TCRdb had trimmed the public reads at Q25 with fastp and called clones with MiXCR. Rows with one shared CDR3 protein collapse into an entry with the most common genes and DNA. These V and J calls derive from TCRdb rather than the authors' analysis. Present in this sample are about 85,000 distinct CDR3 sequences, roughly 15% of which were seen just once. The top ten clonotypes cover around 25% of the sample.

V and J lose 0 bases and 2 bases, and a span of 8 bases separates them. CDR1 and CDR2 were assigned from the germline V gene as SGHRS and YFSETQ. The CDR3 sequence holds 15 residues, the cysteine and phenylalanine included. Just CDR3 DNA is preserved here, 45 bases in frame from base 1. This clonotype originated in a man younger than 35 who received the YFV17D yellow fever vaccine. The sequence joins TRBV5-1 to TRBJ2-2, with the D gene not clear enough to name. The specimen was CD8+ T cells not binding an NS4B(214-222) dextramer, sorted from PBMCs, collected roughly 20 days after the first yellow fever vaccination. The cell subset or site label corresponds to: NS4B epitope dextramer-negative CD8 T cells. The sequenced DNA is TGCGCCAGCAGCTTGGGACTGAGTAACACCGGGGAGCTGTTTTTT. Translated, it gives CASSLGLSNTGELFF.